Listed below are T cell receptor beta chains from one sample, sequenced in a study of technical replicates of blood from several donors. Profiling relied on immunoSEQ multiplex PCR, and the TCRdb table lists in-frame clones only, not all of them. The table shows approximately 85,000 clones, with approximately 93% occurring only once. The sequenced material came from T cells isolated from PBMCs. Receptors were obtained from a human donor in good health. The CDR3 runs from the conserved cysteine through the conserved F or W. D genes are given only for firm matches. For some rows the clone size is stated as once, few or many, or as a class when expanded; others skip it.

CDR3aa | CDR3nt | j_gene | d_gene | abundance | v_gene
CASSSMGTGDRNTIYF | TGTGCCAGCAGCTCTATGGGGACAGGGGACCGTAACACCATATATTTT | TRBJ1-3 | TRBD1 | . | TRBV7-2
CASSRQGNYGYTF | TGTGCCAGTAGTCGACAGGGTAACTATGGCTACACCTTC | TRBJ1-2 | TRBD1 | . | TRBV19
CASSSPPGTGLLDPYEQYF | TGTGCCAGCAGTTCCCCTCCCGGGACAGGGCTCCTCGACCCCTACGAGCAGTACTTC | TRBJ2-7 | TRBD1 | . | TRBV7-8
CASSLTSSYNEQFF | TGTGCCAGCAGTTTGACTAGTAGCTACAATGAGCAGTTCTTC | TRBJ2-1 | . | . | TRBV27
CASSLAVHRGPTEGYGYTF | TGCGCCAGCAGCTTGGCCGTGCATAGGGGTCCGACAGAAGGCTATGGCTACACCTTC | TRBJ1-2 | . | once | TRBV5-1
CASSFGGRNEKLFF | TGTGCCAGCAGTTTCGGTGGCAGGAATGAAAAACTGTTTTTT | TRBJ1-4 | . | . | TRBV28
CASSLGQGLYGYTF | TGTGCCAGCAGTTTAGGACAGGGACTCTATGGCTACACCTTC | TRBJ1-2 | TRBD1 | . | TRBV28
CASSAGRGGVSEQYF | TGTGCCAGCAGCGCGGGAAGGGGGGGGGTAAGCGAGCAGTACTTC | TRBJ2-7 | . | once | TRBV9
CASSQWKMKDSADVRAFF | TGCGCCAGCAGCCAATGGAAAATGAAGGACAGCGCGGATGTTAGAGCTTTCTTT | TRBJ1-1 | . | . | TRBV4-1
CASSRAGEGTGELFF | TGTGCCAGTAGCCGAGCGGGAGAGGGCACCGGGGAGCTGTTTTTT | TRBJ2-2 | TRBD2 | . | TRBV19
CASSHVEGLATEAFF | TGCGCCAGCAGCCATGTTGAGGGTTTGGCCACTGAAGCTTTCTTT | TRBJ1-1 | . | . | TRBV4-1
CAWSVAGGSYEQYF | TGTGCCTGGAGTGTCGCGGGGGGCTCCTACGAGCAGTACTTC | TRBJ2-7 | TRBD2 | . | TRBV30
CASSTGLAARGNEQFF | TGCGCCAGCAGCACGGGACTAGCGGCAAGGGGGAATGAGCAGTTCTTC | TRBJ2-1 | TRBD2 | . | TRBV5-1
CASSMTQGAFHEQYF | TGTGCCAGTAGTATGACGCAGGGGGCGTTCCACGAGCAGTACTTC | TRBJ2-7 | TRBD1 | . | TRBV19
CASSFSGPSTYEQYF | TGTGCCAGCAGTTTTTCAGGTCCCTCCACCTACGAGCAGTACTTC | TRBJ2-7 | . | . | TRBV13
CASRGSDTEAFF | TGCGCCAGCAGAGGGAGCGACACTGAAGCTTTCTTT | TRBJ1-1 | . | . | TRBV5-1
CASSLVRVGETQYF | TGTGCCAGCAGCTTAGTGAGGGTTGGGGAGACCCAGTACTTC | TRBJ2-5 | . | . | TRBV7-2
CASSPPPTGSNEQYF | TGTGCCAGCAGTCCACCCCCAACAGGATCCAACGAGCAGTACTTC | TRBJ2-7 | . | . | TRBV27
CASSQDGGLAGIDTQYF | TGCGCCAGCAGCCAAGATGGAGGACTAGCGGGGATAGATACGCAGTATTTT | TRBJ2-3 | TRBD2 | . | TRBV4-1
CASSHTDRRLDTEAFF | TGTGCCAGCAGTCACACAGACAGGCGTCTCGACACTGAAGCTTTCTTT | TRBJ1-1 | . | . | TRBV27
CASSEANLGQTEAFF | TGTGCCAGCAGTGAAGCAAATTTGGGACAGACTGAAGCTTTCTTT | TRBJ1-1 | TRBD1 | . | TRBV6-1
CASSQHRSSYNEQFF | TGTGCCAGCAGCCAACACAGGAGCTCCTACAATGAGCAGTTCTTC | TRBJ2-1 | . | . | TRBV14
CASSNRDRGGYEQYF | TGTGCCAGCAGCAACCGGGACAGGGGAGGCTACGAGCAGTACTTC | TRBJ2-7 | TRBD1 | . | TRBV11-1
CASSELLAVSNQPQHF | TGTGCCAGCAGTGAATTATTGGCGGTGAGCAATCAGCCCCAGCATTTT | TRBJ1-5 | . | . | TRBV6-1
CASRTGDSSYNSPLHF | TGTGCCAGTCGAACAGGGGACAGCTCCTATAATTCACCCCTCCACTTT | TRBJ1-6 | TRBD1 | few | TRBV19
CATVVGGNYGYTF | TGTGCCACCGTCGTAGGGGGAAACTATGGCTACACCTTC | TRBJ1-2 | . | . | TRBV5-4
CASSIDLSAGGTGELFF | TGTGCCAGTAGTATAGATCTTTCAGCGGGAGGTACCGGGGAGCTGTTTTTT | TRBJ2-2 | TRBD2 | . | TRBV19
CASSSLGAAQGYNEQFF | TGTGCCAGCAGCAGCTTGGGGGCCGCCCAAGGATACAATGAGCAGTTCTTC | TRBJ2-1 | . | . | TRBV9
CASSFVSRGVLASTGELFF | TGCGCCAGCAGCTTCGTTTCTCGCGGGGTCCTAGCTTCCACCGGGGAGCTGTTTTTT | TRBJ2-2 | . | once | TRBV5-1
CASSFRGGKGTIYTQYF | TGTGCCAGCAGCTTTAGGGGGGGCAAGGGAACAATATATACGCAGTATTTT | TRBJ2-3 | . | once | TRBV7-2
CASSEPFRIEQYF | TGTGCCAGCAGTGAGCCCTTTAGAATCGAGCAGTACTTC | TRBJ2-7 | . | few | TRBV2
CASSSTGDRGSNEQFF | TGCGCCAGCAGCTCCACCGGGGACAGGGGGAGCAATGAGCAGTTCTTC | TRBJ2-1 | TRBD1 | . | TRBV5-1
CASSRDRGYEQYF | TGTGCCAGCAGTCGCGACAGGGGTTACGAGCAGTACTTC | TRBJ2-7 | TRBD1 | . | TRBV6-5
CASSEAGQGTDTQYF | TGTGCCAGCAGTGAAGCGGGACAGGGAACAGATACGCAGTATTTT | TRBJ2-3 | TRBD1 | . | TRBV6-1
CASSYLGQGNYGYTF | TGTGCCAGCAGTTACCTGGGACAGGGGAACTATGGCTACACCTTC | TRBJ1-2 | TRBD1 | . | TRBV6-5
CASSPETVSYEQYF | TGTGCCAGCAGCCCAGAGACTGTTTCCTACGAGCAGTACTTC | TRBJ2-7 | . | . | TRBV21-1
CASSLTGTRRIGQPQHF | TGTGCCAGCAGTTTGACAGGTACGCGTCGCATTGGTCAGCCCCAGCATTTT | TRBJ1-5 | . | . | TRBV28
CASSATGTAYEQYF | TGTGCCAGCAGCGCTACCGGGACAGCCTACGAGCAGTACTTC | TRBJ2-7 | TRBD1 | . | TRBV9
CASRTGNGYEQYF | TGTGCCAGCAGAACAGGGAACGGCTACGAGCAGTACTTC | TRBJ2-7 | . | . | TRBV28
CASSLENRGGGYTF | TGTGCCAGCAGCTTAGAAAACAGGGGGGGAGGCTACACCTTC | TRBJ1-2 | TRBD1 | . | TRBV7-8
CASSFQRSYGYTF | TGTGCCAGCAGTTTCCAAAGGAGCTATGGCTACACCTTC | TRBJ1-2 | . | once | TRBV28
CASSLESDTQYF | TGTGCCAGCAGTTTAGAATCAGATACGCAGTATTTT | TRBJ2-3 | . | . | TRBV2
CAWNWDRLNSPLHF | TGTGCCTGGAACTGGGACAGGCTAAATTCACCCCTCCACTTT | TRBJ1-6 | TRBD1 | . | TRBV30
CASSNPEALSSYEQYF | TGTGCCAGCAGCAATCCAGAGGCCCTTAGCTCCTACGAGCAGTACTTC | TRBJ2-7 | . | . | TRBV11-2
CASKASGSPYNEQFF | TGTGCCAGCAAAGCTAGCGGGAGCCCCTACAATGAGCAGTTCTTC | TRBJ2-1 | TRBD2 | . | TRBV2
CASSKVVVSSAYEQYF | TGTGCCAGCAGCAAAGTGGTAGTTTCATCTGCCTACGAGCAGTACTTC | TRBJ2-7 | . | few | TRBV21-1
CASTLNTEAFF | TGTGCCAGCACCCTAAACACTGAAGCTTTCTTT | TRBJ1-1 | . | . | TRBV6-6
CASSYSMDSGYTF | TGTGCCAGCAGTTACTCGATGGACAGCGGCTACACCTTC | TRBJ1-2 | . | once | TRBV6-5
CATSGGHFVNQPQHF | TGTGCCACCAGCGGAGGACATTTTGTAAATCAGCCCCAGCATTTT | TRBJ1-5 | . | . | TRBV15
CASSPRVLLAGGGETQYF | TGTGCCAGCAGCCCCAGAGTACTCCTAGCGGGGGGGGGAGAGACCCAGTACTTC | TRBJ2-5 | TRBD2 | . | TRBV5-6
CASSEGQGVEQYF | TGTGCCAGCAGTGAAGGGCAGGGGGTCGAGCAGTACTTC | TRBJ2-7 | TRBD1 | . | TRBV2
CASRGGLAGGVHTDTQYF | TGTGCCAGCAGGGGAGGACTAGCGGGGGGGGTACACACAGATACGCAGTATTTT | TRBJ2-3 | TRBD2 | . | TRBV7-8
CASSDIGYTEAFF | TGTGCCAGCAGTGACATCGGGTACACTGAAGCTTTCTTT | TRBJ1-1 | . | . | TRBV6-1
CASKTSGDSAGGETQYF | TGCGCCAGCAAAACTAGCGGGGATTCCGCGGGGGGGGAGACCCAGTACTTC | TRBJ2-5 | TRBD2 | . | TRBV10-2
CASSLGTKNSGNTIYF | TGTGCCAGCAGCTTAGGGACAAAAAACTCTGGAAACACCATATATTTT | TRBJ1-3 | . | . | TRBV11-2
CASNRDRNAGEQFF | TGTGCCAGCAATCGGGACAGGAATGCTGGGGAGCAGTTCTTC | TRBJ2-1 | TRBD1 | . | TRBV6-1
CASSLAQGIRYGYTF | TGTGCCAGCAGTTTAGCACAGGGCATCCGGTATGGCTACACCTTC | TRBJ1-2 | . | . | TRBV28
CASSVFEVTGASYEQYF | TGTGCCAGCAGCGTGTTTGAGGTGACAGGGGCCTCCTACGAGCAGTACTTC | TRBJ2-7 | TRBD1 | . | TRBV9
CASSGERERPNTGELFF | TGTGCCAGCAGTGGGGAGAGAGAGCGCCCGAACACCGGGGAGCTGTTTTTT | TRBJ2-2 | . | . | TRBV25-1